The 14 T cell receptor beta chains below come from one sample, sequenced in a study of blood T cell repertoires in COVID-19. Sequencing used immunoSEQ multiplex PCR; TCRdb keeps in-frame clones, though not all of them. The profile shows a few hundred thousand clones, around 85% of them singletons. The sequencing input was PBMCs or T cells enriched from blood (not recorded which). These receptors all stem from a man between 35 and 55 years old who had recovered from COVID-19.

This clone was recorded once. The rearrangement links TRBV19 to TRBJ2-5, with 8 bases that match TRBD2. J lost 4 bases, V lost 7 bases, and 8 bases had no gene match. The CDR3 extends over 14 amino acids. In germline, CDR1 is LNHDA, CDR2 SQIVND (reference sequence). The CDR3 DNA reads TGTGCCAGTACCCCATCCGGGAGGGGAGAGACCCAGTACTTC. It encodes CASTPSGRGETQYF.

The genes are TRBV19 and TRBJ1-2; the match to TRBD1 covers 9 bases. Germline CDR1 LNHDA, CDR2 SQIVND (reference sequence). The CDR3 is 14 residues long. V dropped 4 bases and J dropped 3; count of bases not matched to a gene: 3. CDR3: CASSNWDRDYGYTF. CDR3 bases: TGTGCCAGTAGTAATTGGGACAGGGACTATGGCTACACCTTC.

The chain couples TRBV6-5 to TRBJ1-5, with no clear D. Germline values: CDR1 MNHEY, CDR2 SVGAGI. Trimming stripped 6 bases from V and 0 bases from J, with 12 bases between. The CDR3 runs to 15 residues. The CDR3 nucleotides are TGTGCCAGCAGGCCCTTGGAGAATAGCAATCAGCCCCAGCATTTT. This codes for CASRPLENSNQPQHF.

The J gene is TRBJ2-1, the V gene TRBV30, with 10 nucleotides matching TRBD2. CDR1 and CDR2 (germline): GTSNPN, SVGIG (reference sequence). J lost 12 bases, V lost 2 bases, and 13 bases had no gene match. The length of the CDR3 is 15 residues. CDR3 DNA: TGTGCCTGGAGTATGATAGCGGGGGGCGTTTTTGGGCAGTTCTTC. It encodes CAWSMIAGGVFGQFF.

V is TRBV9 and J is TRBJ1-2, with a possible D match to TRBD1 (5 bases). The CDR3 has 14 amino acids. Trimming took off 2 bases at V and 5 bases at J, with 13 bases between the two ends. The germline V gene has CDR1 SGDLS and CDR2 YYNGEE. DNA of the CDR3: TGTGCCAGCAGCGTTGGGGCGGGGGAATATGGCTACACCTTC. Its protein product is CASSVGAGEYGYTF.

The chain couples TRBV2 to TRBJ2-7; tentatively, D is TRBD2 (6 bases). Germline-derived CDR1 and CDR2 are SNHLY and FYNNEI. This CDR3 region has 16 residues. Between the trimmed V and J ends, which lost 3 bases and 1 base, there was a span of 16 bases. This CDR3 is CASSDEAGGTSYEQYF. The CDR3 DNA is TGTGCCAGCAGTGATGAGGCGGGCGGGACTTCCTACGAGCAGTACTTC. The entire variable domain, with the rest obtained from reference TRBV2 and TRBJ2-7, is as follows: EPEVTQTPSHQVTQMGQEVILRCVPISNHLYFYWYRQILGQKVEFLVSFYNNEISEKSEIFDDQFSVERPDGSNFTLKIRSTKLEDSAMYFCASSDEAGGTSYEQYFGPGTRLTVT.

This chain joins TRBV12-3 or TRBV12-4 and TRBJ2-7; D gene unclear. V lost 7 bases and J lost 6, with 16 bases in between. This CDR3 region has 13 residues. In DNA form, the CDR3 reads TGTGCCAGCACTCTAGGCGGCCTCTTCGAGCAGTACTTC. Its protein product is CASTLGGLFEQYF.

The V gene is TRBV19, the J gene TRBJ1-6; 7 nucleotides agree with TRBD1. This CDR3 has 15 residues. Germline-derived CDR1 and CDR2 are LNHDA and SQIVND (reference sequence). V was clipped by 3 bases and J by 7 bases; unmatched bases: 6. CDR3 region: CASSMATGNNSPLHF. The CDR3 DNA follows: TGTGCCAGTAGTATGGCGACAGGGAACAATTCACCCCTCCACTTT.

DNA of the CDR3: TGTGCCACCAGCAGAGATCATCGGGGAAGGGGGCGAGCTTTCTTT. It codes for CATSRDHRGRGRAFF. The chain uses TRBV15 and TRBJ1-1; TRBD1 aligns across 7 bases. From germline, CDR1 is LNHNV and CDR2 YYDKDF (reference sequence). The J segment lost 10 bases and the V segment lost 0 bases, leaving 11 bases of the junction unmatched. The CDR3 is 15 residues long.

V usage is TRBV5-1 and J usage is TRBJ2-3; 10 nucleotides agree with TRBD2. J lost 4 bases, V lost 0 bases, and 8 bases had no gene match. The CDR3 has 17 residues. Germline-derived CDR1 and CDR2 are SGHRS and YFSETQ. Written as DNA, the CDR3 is TGCGCCAGCAGCTTGGAACCTAGCGGGAGTTTCTCAGATACGCAGTATTTT. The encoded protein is CASSLEPSGSFSDTQYF. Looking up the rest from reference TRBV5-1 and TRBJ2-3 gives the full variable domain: KAGVTQTPRYLIKTRGQQVTLSCSPISGHRSVSWYQQTPGQGLQFLFEYFSETQRNKGNFPGRFSGRQFSNSRSEMNVSTLELGDSALYLCASSLEPSGSFSDTQYFGPGTRLTVL.

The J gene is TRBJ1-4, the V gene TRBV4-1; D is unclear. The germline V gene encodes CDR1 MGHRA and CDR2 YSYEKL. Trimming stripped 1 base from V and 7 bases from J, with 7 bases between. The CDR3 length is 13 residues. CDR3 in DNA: TGCGCCAGCAGCCAAGCCGGGGTTGAAAAACTGTTTTTT. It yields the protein CASSQAGVEKLFF.

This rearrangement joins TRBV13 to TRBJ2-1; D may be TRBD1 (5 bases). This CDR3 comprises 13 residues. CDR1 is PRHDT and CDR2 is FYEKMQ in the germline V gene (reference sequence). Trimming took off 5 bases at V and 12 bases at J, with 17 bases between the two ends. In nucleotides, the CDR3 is TGTGCCAGCAGCCCGAGACAGAACCCGGGGCAGTTCTTC. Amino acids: CASSPRQNPGQFF. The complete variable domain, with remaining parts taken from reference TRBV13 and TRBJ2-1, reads AAGVIQSPRHLIKEKRETATLKCYPIPRHDTVYWYQQGPGQDPQFLISFYEKMQSDKGSIPDRFSAQQFSDYHSELNMSSLELGDSALYFCASSPRQNPGQFFGPGTRLTVL.

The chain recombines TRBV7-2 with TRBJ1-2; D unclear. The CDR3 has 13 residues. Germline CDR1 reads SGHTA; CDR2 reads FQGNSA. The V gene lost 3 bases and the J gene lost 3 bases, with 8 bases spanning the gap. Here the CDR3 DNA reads TGTGCCAGCAGCTTGGAGCCCTACTATGGCTACACCTTC. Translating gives CASSLEPYYGYTF.

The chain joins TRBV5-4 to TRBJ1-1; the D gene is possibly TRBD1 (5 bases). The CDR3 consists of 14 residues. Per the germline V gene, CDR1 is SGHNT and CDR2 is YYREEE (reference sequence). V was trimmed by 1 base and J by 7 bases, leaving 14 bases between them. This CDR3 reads CASSLPGAGGEAFF. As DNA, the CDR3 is TGTGCCAGCAGCTTGCCCGGGGCGGGGGGTGAAGCTTTCTTT.